The text below deals with one T cell receptor (beta chain). This sample was taken from a study of cytomegalovirus exposure and HLA in healthy donors. Trimming took 5 bases from V and 4 from J, leaving 18 bases between them. Per the germline V gene, CDR1 is SGHAT and CDR2 is FQNNGV. The CDR3 runs 15 residues. Amplification used 60 Vbeta primers and 13 Jbeta primers. Libraries were prepared by immunoSEQ multiplex PCR; TCRdb keeps only in-frame clonotypes and omits some of them. Of around 130,000 clones in the sample, 80% to 90% are singletons; the top ten hold 11%. The sequenced sample was PBMCs. The chain joins TRBV11-2 to TRBJ2-7; a weak D match, TRBD2 (7 bases). The sequence came from a male donor in good health and CMV-seropositive. In DNA form, the CDR3 reads TGTGCCAGCAGCCCATGGGGGCGGGAGAAGTACGAGCAGTACTTC. It is translated as CASSPWGREKYEQYF. Based on the CDR3 plus reference TRBV11-2 and TRBJ2-7, the full variable domain is EAGVAQSPRYKIIEKRQSVAFWCNPISGHATLYWYQQILGQGPKLLIQFQNNGVVDDSQLPKDRFSAERLKGVDSTLKIQPAKLEDSAVYLCASSPWGREKYEQYFGPGTRLTVT.